This T cell receptor beta chain came from a study of T cell responses to AZD1222 COVID-19 vaccine. Turning to this clone: Its antigen is unidentified.

Broader study findings: Only after the peak T cell response were repertoires sampled.

The germline CDR1 and CDR2 sequences are SQVTM and ANQGSEA. The trim removed 4 bases at V and 0 bases at J, leaving 3 bases unmatched. The CDR3 extends over 15 amino acids. TCRdb's table, derived via immunoSEQ multiplex PCR, lists solely in-frame clones and lacks some. The table has over 100,000 clones, around nine tenths seen once. J is TRBJ2-7 and V is TRBV29-1; 13 nucleotides line up with TRBD2. The sample consisted of peripheral blood, taken on day 0 of AZD1222 vaccination. The TCR originated in an adult in good health. The CDR3 reads CSVGTSGGSSYEQYF. DNA of the CDR3: TGCAGCGTTGGGACTAGCGGGGGTAGCTCCTACGAGCAGTACTTC.